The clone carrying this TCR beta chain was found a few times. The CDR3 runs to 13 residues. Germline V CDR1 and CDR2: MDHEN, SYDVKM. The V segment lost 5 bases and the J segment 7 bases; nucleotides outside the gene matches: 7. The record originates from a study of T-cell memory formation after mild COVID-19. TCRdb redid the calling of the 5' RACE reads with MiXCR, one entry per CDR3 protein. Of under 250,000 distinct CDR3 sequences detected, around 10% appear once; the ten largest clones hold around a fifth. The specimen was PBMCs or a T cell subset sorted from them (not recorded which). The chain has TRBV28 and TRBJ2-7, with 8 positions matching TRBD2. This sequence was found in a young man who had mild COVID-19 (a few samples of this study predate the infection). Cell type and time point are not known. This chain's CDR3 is CASSGGTSREQYF. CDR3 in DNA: TGTGCCAGCAGTGGCGGGACTAGTAGGGAGCAGTACTTC.